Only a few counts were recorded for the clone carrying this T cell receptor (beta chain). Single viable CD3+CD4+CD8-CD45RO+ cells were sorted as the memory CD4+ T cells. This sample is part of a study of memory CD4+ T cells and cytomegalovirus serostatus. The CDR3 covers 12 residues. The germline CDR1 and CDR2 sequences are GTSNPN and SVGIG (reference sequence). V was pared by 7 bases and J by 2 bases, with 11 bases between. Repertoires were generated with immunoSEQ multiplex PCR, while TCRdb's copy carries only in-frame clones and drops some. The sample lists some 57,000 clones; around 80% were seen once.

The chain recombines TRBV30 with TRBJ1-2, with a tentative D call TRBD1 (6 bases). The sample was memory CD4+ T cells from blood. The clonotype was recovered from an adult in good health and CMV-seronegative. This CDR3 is CALRQENYGYTF. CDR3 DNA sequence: TGTGCCTTAAGACAGGAGAACTATGGCTACACCTTC.